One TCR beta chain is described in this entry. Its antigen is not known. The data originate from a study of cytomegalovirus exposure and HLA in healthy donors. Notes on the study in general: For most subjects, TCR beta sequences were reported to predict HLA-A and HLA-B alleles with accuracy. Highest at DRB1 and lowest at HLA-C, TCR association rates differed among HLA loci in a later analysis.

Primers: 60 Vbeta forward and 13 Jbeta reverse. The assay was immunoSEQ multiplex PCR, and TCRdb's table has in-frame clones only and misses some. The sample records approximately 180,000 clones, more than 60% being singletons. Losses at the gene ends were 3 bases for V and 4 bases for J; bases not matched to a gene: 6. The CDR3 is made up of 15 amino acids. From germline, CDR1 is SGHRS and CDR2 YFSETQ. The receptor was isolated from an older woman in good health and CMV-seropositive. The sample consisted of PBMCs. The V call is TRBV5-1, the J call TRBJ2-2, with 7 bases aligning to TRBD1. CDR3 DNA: TGCGCCAGCAGCTGGGGGACAGTTGGCACCGGGGAGCTGTTTTTT. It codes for CASSWGTVGTGELFF.